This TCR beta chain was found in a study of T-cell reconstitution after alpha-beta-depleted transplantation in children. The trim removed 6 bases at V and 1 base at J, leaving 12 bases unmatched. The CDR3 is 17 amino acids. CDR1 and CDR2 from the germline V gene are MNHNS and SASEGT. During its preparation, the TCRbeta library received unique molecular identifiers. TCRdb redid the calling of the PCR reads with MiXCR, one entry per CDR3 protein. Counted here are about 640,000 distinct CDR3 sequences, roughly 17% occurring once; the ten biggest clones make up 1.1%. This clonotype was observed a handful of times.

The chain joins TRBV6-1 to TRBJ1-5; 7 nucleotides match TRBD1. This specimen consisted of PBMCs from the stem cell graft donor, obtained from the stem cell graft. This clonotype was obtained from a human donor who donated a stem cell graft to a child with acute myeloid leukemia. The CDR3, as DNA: TGTGCCAGCAGCAGGGGGGTACAGGAGGGAAGCAATCAGCCCCAGCATTTT. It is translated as CASSRGVQEGSNQPQHF.